Shown below are 27 T cell receptor beta chains from a single sample sequenced in a study of blood T cells in healthy people across ages. Sample-barcoded 5' priming and a J-beta primer mix drove a second PCR of about 7 to 11 cycles. TCRdb re-derived calls from the 5' RACE reads in MiXCR, one entry per CDR3 protein. Of some 1 million distinct CDR3 sequences listed, 35% to 55% are singletons. Sequencing was done on a sample of blood. These receptors originate from a woman in her sixties in good health.

On this clonotype: This could be a read error, since a much larger clone is one nucleotide away. The J gene is TRBJ2-6, the V gene TRBV7-9; D is possibly TRBD1 (5 bases). Germline values: CDR1 SEHNR, CDR2 FQNEAQ (reference sequence). This CDR3 comprises 16 residues. CDR3 in DNA: TGTGCCAGCAGCTTAGTAGTGGGCTCTGGGGCCGACGTCCTGACTTTC. Residues: CASSLVVGSGADVLTF.

The chain has TRBV20-1 and TRBJ2-1, with a tentative D call TRBD1 (6 bases). Germline-derived CDR1 and CDR2 are DFQATT and SNEGSKA (reference sequence). CDR3 length equals 14 residues. The V and J ends lost 0 bases and 10 bases respectively, with 16 bases between them. CDR3 DNA: TGCAGTGCTAGAGATCAAGGGACATCCTACGAGCAGTTCTTC. Its protein product is CSARDQGTSYEQFF.

This clonotype came up a few times. The J gene is TRBJ2-1, the V gene TRBV10-3, with D possibly being TRBD1 (6 bases). Germline V gene data show CDR1 as ENHRY and CDR2 as SYGVKD. CDR3 length: 15 residues. V shed 2 bases and J shed 8 bases, with 16 bases lying between them. The CDR3 spells CAISEVQQGRDEQFF. In DNA form, the CDR3 reads TGTGCCATCAGTGAGGTTCAACAGGGTAGAGATGAGCAGTTCTTC.

V and J are TRBV11-3 and TRBJ2-1, with a tentative D call TRBD2 (6 bases). Trimming took 3 bases from V and 6 from J, leaving 18 bases between them. CDR3 length: 16 amino acids. CDR1 and CDR2 from the germline V gene are SGHNT and YENEEA. CDR3 region: CASSFTWEAPGNEQFF. The CDR3 coding sequence is TGTGCCAGCAGCTTTACGTGGGAGGCACCCGGCAATGAGCAGTTCTTC.

This clonotype was seen a few times. This chain links TRBV5-1 with TRBJ2-1, with a tentative D call TRBD1 (6 bases). This CDR3 comprises 16 residues. Germline V lookup: CDR1 SGHRS, CDR2 YFSETQ. Deletions cut 4 bases from V and 5 bases from J, with 19 bases between. CDR3 residues: CASSDVVRDKNNEQFF. The CDR3 nucleotides are TGCGCCAGCAGCGATGTAGTCCGGGACAAGAACAATGAGCAGTTCTTC.

V usage is TRBV30 and J usage is TRBJ2-4; D ambiguous. This CDR3 is 11 amino acids long. Germline-derived CDR1 and CDR2 are GTSNPN and SVGIG (reference sequence). Between the trimmed V and J ends, which lost 1 base and 8 bases, there was a span of 6 bases. The CDR3 sequence: CAWSDRDIQYF. The CDR3, as DNA: TGTGCCTGGAGTGATCGGGACATTCAGTACTTC. Using reference TRBV30 and TRBJ2-4 for the parts outside the CDR3, the full variable domain is SQTIHQWPATLVQPVGSPLSLECTVEGTSNPNLYWYRQAAGRGLQLLFYSVGIGQISSEVPQNLSASRPQDRQFILSSKKLLLSDSGFYLCAWSDRDIQYFGAGTRLSVL.

This chain joins TRBV5-1 and TRBJ1-1; no firm D call. Germline-derived CDR1 and CDR2 are SGHRS and YFSETQ. Trimming pared 3 bases from V and 4 bases from J, leaving 10 bases between. The CDR3 contains 13 residues. DNA for the CDR3: TGCGCCAGCAGCTGGGTGTTAGGCACTGAAGCTTTCTTT. Protein sequence: CASSWVLGTEAFF.

Notes on this clonotype: The junction differs from germline at one of its ends, possibly a read error. The chain uses TRBV20-1 and TRBJ2-1; 16 bases match TRBD2. Germline-derived CDR1 and CDR2 are DFQATT and SNEGSKA (reference sequence). The CDR3 has 17 amino acids. The CDR3 here is CSAPGLAGGRSYNEQFF. CDR3 coding DNA: TGCAGTGCCCCGGGACTAGCGGGAGGGCGGTCCTACAATGAGCAGTTTTTC.

The V call is TRBV7-9, the J call TRBJ1-2, with D hard to call. Between the trimmed V and J ends, which lost 2 bases and 1 base, there was a span of 8 bases. CDR1 and CDR2 from the germline V gene are SEHNR and FQNEAQ (reference sequence). The CDR3 consists of 14 residues. The CDR3: CASSLTYSNYGYTF. CDR3 in DNA: TGTGCCAGCAGCTTAACGTACAGTAACTATGGCTACACCTTC. The whole variable domain, filled in from reference TRBV7-9 and TRBJ1-2, reads DTGVSQNPRHKITKRGQNVTFRCDPISEHNRLYWYRQTLGQGPEFLTYFQNEAQLEKSRLLSDRFSAERPKGSFSTLEIQRTEQGDSAMYLCASSLTYSNYGYTFGSGTRLTVV.

This clonotype came up a few times. The CDR3 protein is CARRRSLADTQYF. As DNA, the CDR3 is TGTGCCAGGAGGAGGAGCTTGGCAGATACGCAGTATTTT. The J gene is TRBJ2-3, the V gene TRBV27; TRBD2 might be the D (5 bases). V lost 9 bases and J 4 bases, leaving 14 bases between the germline ends. CDR3 length equals 13 residues. Germline V lookup: CDR1 MNHEY, CDR2 SMNVEV (reference sequence).

This CDR3 is CASSLAEANEKLFF. The CDR3 DNA sequence: TGCGCCAGCAGCTTGGCGGAGGCTAATGAAAAACTGTTTTTT. V usage is TRBV5-1 and J usage is TRBJ1-4; D is ambiguous. Germline loops: CDR1 SGHRS, CDR2 YFSETQ. Trimming took off 0 bases at V and 3 bases at J, with 6 bases between the two ends. CDR3 length: 14 amino acids.

The chain employs TRBV30 and TRBJ2-5; D gene unclear. The tail of the sequence fits TRBJ2-7 better, so the J call may be wrong. In germline, CDR1 is GTSNPN, CDR2 SVGIG (reference sequence). This CDR3 has 13 amino acids. The CDR3 region is CAWGTPNTGEQYF. The CDR3 region has the DNA TGTGCCTGGGGCACCCCGAATACGGGCGAGCAGTACTTC.

This rearrangement joins TRBV12-5 to TRBJ2-5; D gene uncertain. Germline V gene sequence: CDR1 LGHNT, CDR2 FRNRAP. V gave up 1 base and J gave up 1 base, with 4 bases separating them. CDR3 size: 13 residues. Here the CDR3 reads CASGLGLQETQYF. CDR3 coding DNA: TGTGCTAGTGGTTTGGGACTCCAAGAGACCCAGTACTTC.

V is TRBV10-2 and J is TRBJ2-1; 7 nucleotides agree with TRBD1. Germline V gene data show CDR1 as WSHSY and CDR2 as SAAADI. With 6 bases clipped from V and 8 bases from J, the junction kept 13 bases outside the gene matches. CDR3 length: 15 residues. The CDR3 DNA is TGCGCCAGCAGGGACAATGACAGGGCGGGTGATGAGCAGTTCTTC. Protein sequence: CASRDNDRAGDEQFF.

This chain uses TRBV6-2 or TRBV6-3 with TRBJ2-1; D may match TRBD1 or TRBD2 (5 bases each). The CDR3 has 16 amino acids. Trimming stripped 2 bases from V and 5 bases from J, with 16 bases between. CDR1 and CDR2 (germline): MNHEY, SVGEGT. CDR3 in amino acids: CASSYRTPWGHNEQFF. CDR3 sequence (DNA): TGTGCCAGCAGTTACCGGACACCCTGGGGACACAATGAGCAGTTCTTC.

This chain connects TRBV10-3 to TRBJ2-4, with D unresolved. Germline values: CDR1 ENHRY, CDR2 SYGVKD. Trimming pared 0 bases from V and 7 bases from J, leaving 13 bases between. The CDR3 contains 15 residues. The CDR3 DNA sequence: TGTGCCATCAGTGAGTCGAATATAGGGCGCAACATTCAGTACTTC. This codes for CAISESNIGRNIQYF.

To note about this clonotype: A much bigger clone sits one base away, suggesting this may be a read error. The chain carries TRBV2 and TRBJ2-7; D unclear. CDR3 length equals 11 residues. The V and J ends lost 3 bases and 7 bases respectively, with 7 bases between them. Germline CDR1 is SNHLY and CDR2 is FYNNEI. CDR3 bases: TGTGCCAGCAGTGATGGGTTTGAGCAGTACTTC. Amino acid sequence: CASSDGFEQYF.

V is TRBV10-3 and J is TRBJ2-3, with TRBD1 identical over 8 bases. J was trimmed by 5 bases and V by 2 bases; bases with no gene match: 9. CDR3 size: 16 residues. CDR1 is ENHRY, CDR2 SYGVKD, per germline. CDR3 coding DNA: TGTGCCATCAGTGAGGCGCAGGGGGCCTATGGAGATACGCAGTATTTT. It codes for CAISEAQGAYGDTQYF.

CDR3 bases: TGTGCCATCAGTGAGAGAACCGGGGGGCAGCGCGGAGATGGCTACACCTTC. Translated, it gives CAISERTGGQRGDGYTF. V gene TRBV10-3 combines with J gene TRBJ1-2, with D perhaps TRBD1 (6 bases). The CDR3 is 17 amino acids. V was clipped by 2 bases and J by 6 bases, with 22 bases between them. Germline values: CDR1 ENHRY, CDR2 SYGVKD.

This chain uses TRBV3-1 with TRBJ2-5; 7 nucleotides agree with TRBD2. Near its end, the DNA agrees better with TRBJ2-3, so the J call may be wrong. CDR3 length: 12 residues. Germline V lookup: CDR1 LGHDT, CDR2 YNNKEL (reference sequence). This CDR3 reads CASSRLAETQYF. CDR3 nucleotide sequence: TGTGCCAGCAGTAGGCTAGCGGAAACGCAGTATTTT.

The gene calls are TRBV20-1 and TRBJ2-1, with D perhaps TRBD2 (6 bases). Trimming took off 0 bases at V and 3 bases at J, with 12 bases between the two ends. Germline V gene data show CDR1 as DFQATT and CDR2 as SNEGSKA (reference sequence). There are 15 residues in the CDR3. The DNA for the CDR3 is TGCAGTGCTAGAGATCTTCAGGGAGGCTACAATGAGCAGTTCTTC. Its protein product is CSARDLQGGYNEQFF.

This rearrangement joins TRBV24-1 to TRBJ2-1, with a tentative D call TRBD2 (6 bases). This CDR3 comprises 15 residues. The V end was cut by 3 bases, the J end by 8 bases, with 16 bases between. Germline V gene data show CDR1 as KGHDR and CDR2 as SFDVKD. The CDR3 DNA is TGTGCCACCAGTGATCCGAAGGGTCCGGGGGATGAGCAGTTCTTC. Its translation: CATSDPKGPGDEQFF.

The chain uses TRBV20-1 and TRBJ2-4; 7 bases agree with TRBD1. The J call may be wrong; the DNA end is better matched by TRBJ2-7. Germline V gives CDR1 DFQATT, CDR2 SNEGSKA (reference sequence). This CDR3 is 14 amino acids long. The DNA of the CDR3 is TGCAGTGCTAGAGTAGGGACAGCCACCTACGAGCAGTACTTC. It yields the protein CSARVGTATYEQYF.

The sample holds a few counts of this clonotype. The CDR3 spells CASSQGRSRTDTQYF. The CDR3 region has the DNA TGTGCCAGCAGCCAAGGGAGATCCCGCACAGATACGCAGTATTTT. The V gene is TRBV3-1, the J gene TRBJ2-3; no definite D call. V shed 1 base and J shed 1 base, with 9 bases lying between them. Germline V gives CDR1 LGHDT, CDR2 YNNKEL (reference sequence). The CDR3 is 15 amino acids.

The chain is built from TRBV20-1 and TRBJ2-7; TRBD1 matches 8 bases. After removal of 6 bases from V and 6 bases from J, the junction contained 7 bases not matched to a gene. In germline, CDR1 is DFQATT, CDR2 SNEGSKA (reference sequence). CDR3 length equals 12 residues. The CDR3 sequence is CSARTGSSEQYF. CDR3 DNA sequence: TGCAGTGCACGGACAGGGTCGAGCGAGCAGTACTTC.

This clonotype was found a few times. This chain joins TRBV6-5 and TRBJ1-2; D remains ambiguous. The CDR3 covers 13 residues. Germline V lookup: CDR1 MNHEY, CDR2 SVGAGI. Between the trimmed V and J ends, which lost 6 bases and 4 bases, there was a span of 12 bases. The CDR3 DNA is TGTGCCAGCAGCCCCGACATAATCTATGGCTACACCTTC. Its protein is CASSPDIIYGYTF.

The V call is TRBV27, the J call TRBJ2-3; no definite D call. The CDR3 has 14 amino acids. CDR1 and CDR2 from the germline V gene are MNHEY and SMNVEV (reference sequence). The V and J ends lost 0 bases and 2 bases respectively, with 6 bases between them. As DNA, the CDR3 is TGTGCCAGCAGTTTATCGGCCAACACAGATACGCAGTATTTT. Protein product: CASSLSANTDTQYF.